The text below deals with one T cell receptor (beta chain). Antigen specificity is unknown. Primers for the PCR totalled 60 Vbeta and 13 Jbeta. TCRdb keeps only in-frame clones here, not all; method: immunoSEQ multiplex PCR. This table has 150,000 to 250,000 clones, around 77% appearing once. The entry originates in a study of cytomegalovirus exposure and HLA in healthy donors. Whole-study results and caveats: An analysis done earlier found most TCR beta V segments productive about 87% or about 30% of the time. Later analysis indicated greater clonal expansion among HLA-associated TCR beta chains than among equally common other chains.

Germline assignment: CDR1 ENHRY and CDR2 SYGVKD. With 6 bases clipped from V and 3 bases from J, the junction kept 9 bases outside the gene matches. There are 15 residues in the CDR3. The chain employs TRBV10-3 and TRBJ2-7; 9 nucleotides match TRBD2. Input material: PBMCs. This clonotype was sampled from a man under 40 in good health and CMV-seronegative. CDR3 DNA sequence: TGTGCCATCAGAGGACTTTCTAGCGGGGTCTACGAGCAGTACTTC. It translates to CAIRGLSSGVYEQYF.